The present T cell receptor beta chain was sequenced within a study of blood T cell repertoires in COVID-19 (dated by TCRdb to the early 2020s). A note on the overall study: Samples from collaborators originated in the United States, Italy and Spain and spanned both the acute and convalescent phases of COVID-19. A de-identified subject ID, COVID-19 status, age in years and sex were almost always included in the sample metadata. Samples came from the ongoing ImmuneRACE study (first 160 participants) plus 1,254 subjects from 6 global collaborators. The repertoires were released in a freely available public database intended as a resource for research on the immune response to SARS-CoV-2. The prospective study material was composed of cDNA or gDNA derived from T cells, B-cell-depleted T cells, or PBMCs. Deeply sampled blood TCRbeta repertoires from subjects exposed to, actively infected with, or recovered from COVID-19 were included in the dataset. Where HLA class I and class II types were available, the types were taken from metadata supplied by the sample provider, not from assay-based typing. What the research found in general, with its limitations: The amount of clinical and demographic metadata varied by source and participant and was provided uncurated.

The immunoSEQ Assay, a bias-controlled multiplex PCR, was used to amplify TCRbeta CDR3 regions from genomic DNA. The paper's data handling went like this. The number of nucleated cells in each sample was estimated by amplification of reference gene primers within the assay. To quantify the absolute abundance of each unique TCRbeta CDR3 rearrangement, sequence reads were collapsed and filtered. For each sample, productive Simpson clonality was calculated by taking the square root of Simpson's diversity index across productive rearrangements. TCRdb stores this immuneACCESS table with in-frame sequences only. Part of the clones is absent; in the studies checked, under half of the shortfall reflects unresolved V genes, and no reason is known for the rest. The DNA was the basis for D and trimming; V, J and clone size are from that table. The sample table records hundreds of thousands of clones; roughly 87% of these occur just once. The top ten clones comprise roughly 6.2% of the sample.

In the prospective study, participants were about 18 to 90 years old, resided in 24 geographic areas of the United States, and were enrolled through a virtual design. To assign participants to cohorts, the prospective study relied on clinical history that participants themselves reported in a screening survey and a study questionnaire. For ImmuneRACE Cohort 3, a participant was defined as recovered based on two consecutive negative NP/OP PCR tests, clearance by a healthcare professional, or resolution of symptoms. In the prospective study, mobile phlebotomists collected whole blood, serum and a nasopharyngeal or oropharyngeal swab from each participant. Over a roughly 2-month period, participants in the prospective study had the option of providing additional blood draws and questionnaires. Before DNA extraction, prospective study blood samples were shipped either frozen or at room temperature.

On this clone itself: The specificity of this receptor is unknown. Base-call qualities are not available, and no considerably larger clone is one nucleotide away.

The sequenced sample was PBMCs or T cells enriched from blood (not recorded which). The source of this sequence is a woman aged 40 to 50 who had recovered from COVID-19.

The CDR3 protein is CASSFWTSGRSPYNEQFF. The DNA sequence follows: TGTGCCAGCAGTTTTTGGACTAGCGGGAGATCACCCTACAATGAGCAGTTCTTC. This receptor chain uses TRBV28 and TRBJ2-1, with TRBD2 identical over 13 junction bases. From the cysteine up to the phenylalanine, the CDR3 has a length of 18 residues. Just CDR3 DNA is preserved here, 54 bases in frame from base 1. The germline V and J ends show losses of 3 bases and 2 bases respectively, and no gene match explains 7 bases of the junction. The germline V gene provides CDR1 MDHEN and CDR2 SYDVKM.